These 5 T cell receptor beta chains share one sample of origin, sequenced in a study of CD8 T cells in ankylosing spondylitis. The antigens these receptors bind are not known. General study results and limits: Ankylosing spondylitis blood seemed to carry a telltale TCR beta motif made of several highly homologous variants.

TCRdb re-analysed the 5' RACE reads in MiXCR, keeping a single row per CDR3 protein. This sample carries around 770,000 distinct CDR3 sequences, 12% of them seen once, and the ten largest clones take 0.51%. Sequenced material: blood, either unsorted or a sorted T cell fraction (not recorded which). Every receptor here comes from a male donor with ankylosing spondylitis.

The chain employs TRBV20-1 and TRBJ2-7; TRBD2 matches 9 bases. Looked up from germline, CDR1 is DFQATT and CDR2 is SNEGSKA (reference sequence). This CDR3 is 13 amino acids long. The V gene end was trimmed by 3 bases and the J gene end by 4 bases; junction bases not matched to a gene: 4. The CDR3: CSARILAGYEQYF. For the CDR3, the DNA is TGCAGTGCTAGGATCCTAGCGGGGTACGAGCAGTACTTC.

The V call is TRBV5-5, the J call TRBJ1-5; no clear D. This CDR3 is built from 15 residues. Germline V gene sequence: CDR1 SGHKS, CDR2 YYEKEE (reference sequence). V gave up 4 bases and J gave up 2 bases, with 13 bases separating them. The CDR3 DNA reads TGTGCCAGCAGCCCATCCCCATCAGGCAATCAGCCCCAGCATTTT. This encodes CASSPSPSGNQPQHF.

This clonotype was counted between two and nine times. The rearrangement uses TRBV20-1 and TRBJ2-3; D possibly uses TRBD1 or TRBD2 (7 bases each). This CDR3 is 16 amino acids long. Germline assignment: CDR1 DFQATT and CDR2 SNEGSKA (reference sequence). Trimming pared 6 bases from V and 3 bases from J, leaving 22 bases between. CDR3 sequence reads: CSADTIGQGGTDTQYF. CDR3 sequence (DNA): TGCAGTGCGGACACGATCGGGCAGGGGGGGACAGATACGCAGTATTTT.

This chain links TRBV10-3 with TRBJ2-7; 9 bases are a match to TRBD2. This CDR3 spans 16 amino acids. J gave up 2 bases and V 4 bases, and 9 bases lay outside the gene matches. CDR1 ENHRY and CDR2 SYGVKD come from the germline V gene. CDR3 in amino acids: CAISALSGSGAYEQYF. The CDR3 nucleotides read TGTGCCATCAGTGCCCTTAGCGGGAGTGGGGCCTACGAGCAGTACTTC.

This clonotype was counted between two and nine times. The chain carries TRBV4-3 and TRBJ1-3; 8 bases are a match to TRBD1. V shed 3 bases, J shed 2 bases, and the junction held 3 bases outside the gene matches. Germline CDR1 LGHNA, CDR2 YSLEER. The length of the CDR3 is 15 residues. CDR3 protein: CASSQMTGAGNTIYF. The CDR3 DNA sequence: TGCGCCAGCAGCCAGATGACAGGGGCTGGAAACACCATATATTTT.